The clone carrying this TCR beta chain occurred once. Its cognate antigen is unknown. The V gene's germline CDR1 is SGHRS and CDR2 YFSETQ. V lost 0 bases, J lost 6 bases, and 10 bases lay in between. CDR3 length: 14 residues. This sample was included in a study of post-analysis software for immune sequencing data. Study-level background: The cohort encompassed relapsing-remitting, secondary progressive and progressive-relapsing multiple sclerosis disease courses. Study findings and constraints: Significantly lower normalized Chao1 diversity was seen in multiple sclerosis patients than in controls. Controls had lower frequencies than patients of roughly five TRBV segments, which included TRBV5-6, TRBV5-1 and TRBV20-1. F measure showed strong co-clustering of same-batch samples.

The authors incorporated unique molecular identifiers into the TCR beta cDNA libraries. The T cell input of about 0.85 to 10 million gave approximately 460,000 cDNA molecules. TCRdb processed the PCR reads anew with MiXCR; each CDR3 protein has one entry. The table lists hundreds of thousands of distinct CDR3 sequences, 44% of them singletons. The sequencing input was blood. This TCR derives from a girl aged 10-17 years with multiple sclerosis. The V and J genes are TRBV5-1 and TRBJ2-1; TRBD1 might be the D (5 bases). Written as DNA, the CDR3 is TGCGCCAGCAGCTTGGCAGGGCAGGCCAATGAGCAGTTCTTC. The encoded protein is CASSLAGQANEQFF.